This T cell receptor beta chain stems from a study of cytomegalovirus exposure and HLA in healthy donors. Trimming pared 4 bases from V and 4 bases from J, leaving 16 bases between. Germline CDR1 reads MDHEN; CDR2 reads SYDVKM. CDR3 length: 16 residues. In the PCR, 60 Vbeta and 13 Jbeta primers were used. Clones were sequenced by immunoSEQ multiplex PCR, and TCRdb holds only the in-frame ones, with some missing. The table includes roughly 110,000 clones, about 76% detected once. The sequence derives from a woman in her forties or fifties in good health and CMV-seropositive. The sample consisted of PBMCs. V usage is TRBV28 and J usage is TRBJ2-2; a weak D match, TRBD1 (5 bases). As DNA, the CDR3 is TGTGCCAGCAGTTCGATATCGGACATAAGCACCGGGGAGCTGTTTTTT. This codes for CASSSISDISTGELFF.